This T cell receptor (beta chain) derives from a study of radiotherapy plus CTLA-4 blockade in lung cancer. Study background: Overall, 18% of patients showed an objective response, while 31% attained disease control. Whole-study results and caveats: Clones derived from tumor TCRs expanded in blood after radiotherapy plus ipilimumab.

The CDR3 spans 15 residues. CDR1 is SGHDN and CDR2 is FVKESK in the germline V gene. Germline trimming cut 1 base from V and 4 bases from J; bases unmatched to any gene: 2. Repertoires were generated with immunoSEQ multiplex PCR, while TCRdb's copy carries only in-frame clones and drops some. The table records 45,000 to 75,000 clones, 77% of them present only once. Patients in the study, people with chemo-refractory metastatic non-small-cell lung cancer, received focal radiation plus ipilimumab CTLA-4 blockade. Worth noting for this clone: The antigen remains unidentified.

The sequence derives from a human donor with non-small cell lung cancer who had a partial response to radiotherapy plus ipilimumab. The material was peripheral blood, obtained from a patient treated with radiotherapy plus ipilimumab. The rearrangement joins TRBV14 to TRBJ2-1; TRBD1 agrees at 9 bases. CDR3 DNA: TGTGCCAGCAGCCAAGGACAGGGGGTTTACAATGAGCAGTTCTTC. Translating it yields CASSQGQGVYNEQFF. The variable domain in full, completed from reference TRBV14 and TRBJ2-1, reads EAGVTQFPSHSVIEKGQTVTLRCDPISGHDNLYWYRRVMGKEIKFLLHFVKESKQDESGMPNNRFLAERTGGTYSTLKVQPAELEDSGVYFCASSQGQGVYNEQFFGPGTRLTVL.